What follows is one T cell receptor beta chain and its context. A junction end diverges from the germline sequence, so it may reflect a read error. The data originate from a study of blood T cell repertoires in COVID-19. The wider study: COVID-19 samples from acute and convalescent phases originated in the United States, Italy and Spain. PBMCs, B-cell-depleted T cells, or T cells were the source of the cDNA or gDNA that made up the material.

Profiling relied on immunoSEQ multiplex PCR, and the TCRdb table lists in-frame clones only, not all of them. The table has approximately 160,000 clones, roughly 80% seen once; the top ten hold 13% to 15%. The germline gives CDR1 MNHEY, CDR2 SVGEGT. The CDR3 is 14 residues long. The sample consisted of peripheral blood. The rearrangement joins TRBV6-2 or TRBV6-3 to TRBJ2-7; D is possibly TRBD1 (6 bases). The receptor's source is a man younger than 35 with active or convalescent COVID-19. The CDR3 here is CASSYGTSLRVMDF. The CDR3 nucleotides read TGTGCCAGCAGTTACGGGACATCTCTACGGGTGATGGACTTC.